Ten or more counts support the clone carrying this T cell receptor beta chain. Its target is not known. RNA transcripts served as the template for amplifying TCR beta CDR3 regions. Using the HTBI primer set, a first-round RT-PCR was run on the TCR CDR3. MiXCR was run by TCRdb on the multiplex PCR reads, yielding one entry per CDR3 protein. The sample has 500,000 to 700,000 distinct CDR3 sequences, approximately 15% seen once. The record originates from a study of T cells in Graves' hyperthyroidism and ophthalmopathy. Across the study: Before any treatment, at initial diagnosis, peripheral blood was collected.

Clinicians diagnosed patients from clinical symptoms, serum thyroxine and TRAb, thyroid ultrasound and orbital computed tomography. Fresh 10 ml peripheral blood yielded PBMCs. Trimming took off 6 bases at V and 3 bases at J, with 14 bases between the two ends. The CDR3 is 13 amino acids. Germline assignment: CDR1 DFQATT and CDR2 SNEGSKA (reference sequence). Study findings and constraints: The blood repertoire included most of the expanded thyroid clonotypes above 0.001.

The chain employs TRBV20-1 and TRBJ1-1, with D possibly matching TRBD1 (5 bases). The sample was blood. The source is a woman aged 18-30 years with Graves' hyperthyroidism. In DNA, the CDR3 is TGCAGTGCCCCACCTCGGGGGGACACTGAAGCTTTCTTT. Protein sequence: CSAPPRGDTEAFF.